This TCR beta chain came from a study of type 1 regulatory T cells. The V end lost 6 bases, the J end lost 4 bases, and 15 bases lay between the germline ends. The CDR3 extends over 15 amino acids. TCRdb re-called the reads with MiXCR, one entry per CDR3 protein. The sample comprises approximately 72,000 distinct CDR3 sequences, around 57% of which are singletons, and 7.6% rests with the top ten. Concerning this clonotype itself: Its cognate antigen is unknown.

Sequencing was carried out using cultured T cells, either the whole culture or a sorted T cell fraction (not recorded which). Subset of the sample: Tr1-enriched cell product generated in vitro against host alloantigens. This chain connects TRBV12-3 or TRBV12-4 to TRBJ2-2; D not resolved. This receptor was obtained from a human donor in good health. The CDR3 loop is CASSPYLGGTGELFF. The DNA for the CDR3 is TGTGCCAGCAGCCCTTATCTGGGTGGCACCGGGGAGCTGTTTTTT.